This TCR beta chain was recorded in a study of blood T cell repertoires in COVID-19. Whole-study context: PBMCs, B-cell-depleted T cells, or T cells were the source of the cDNA or gDNA that made up the material.

Those who participated ranged in age from 18 to 89 years and resided in about two dozen US areas. Original handling: Estimates of nucleated cell counts were drawn from the amplification of reference gene primers. Produced via immunoSEQ multiplex PCR; TCRdb's table is partial and in-frame only. V, J and clone size derive from that table, while D and trimming were established from the DNA sequence. This sample carries about 250,000 clones, 70% to 90% of them seen once, and the ten largest clones take roughly 4%. Germline V gene lookup returns CDR1 LNHDA and CDR2 SQIVND (reference sequence). The V gene end was trimmed by 2 bases and the J gene end by 8 bases; junction bases not matched to a gene: 13. The CDR3 totals 16 residues.

The sequenced material came from PBMCs or T cells enriched from blood (not recorded which). The origin of this receptor is a woman in her thirties who had recovered from COVID-19. The chain links TRBV19 to TRBJ1-2; 8 bases are shared with TRBD1. The CDR3: CASSIRVGQGQGGYTF. The CDR3 DNA reads TGTGCCAGTAGTATAAGAGTCGGACAGGGTCAAGGGGGCTACACCTTC.